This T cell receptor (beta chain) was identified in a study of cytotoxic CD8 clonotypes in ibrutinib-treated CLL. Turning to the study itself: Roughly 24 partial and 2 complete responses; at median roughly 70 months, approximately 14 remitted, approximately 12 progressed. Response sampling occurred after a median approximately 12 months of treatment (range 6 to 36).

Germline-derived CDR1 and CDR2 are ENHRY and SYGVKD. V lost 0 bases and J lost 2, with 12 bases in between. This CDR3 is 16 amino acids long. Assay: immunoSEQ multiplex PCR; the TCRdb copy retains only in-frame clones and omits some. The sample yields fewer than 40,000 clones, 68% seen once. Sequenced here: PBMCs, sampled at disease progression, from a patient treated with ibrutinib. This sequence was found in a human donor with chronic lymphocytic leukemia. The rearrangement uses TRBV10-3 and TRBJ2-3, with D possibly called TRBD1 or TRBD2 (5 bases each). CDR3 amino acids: CAISESGPGTTDTQYF. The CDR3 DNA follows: TGTGCCATCAGTGAGTCGGGGCCGGGGACCACAGATACGCAGTATTTT.